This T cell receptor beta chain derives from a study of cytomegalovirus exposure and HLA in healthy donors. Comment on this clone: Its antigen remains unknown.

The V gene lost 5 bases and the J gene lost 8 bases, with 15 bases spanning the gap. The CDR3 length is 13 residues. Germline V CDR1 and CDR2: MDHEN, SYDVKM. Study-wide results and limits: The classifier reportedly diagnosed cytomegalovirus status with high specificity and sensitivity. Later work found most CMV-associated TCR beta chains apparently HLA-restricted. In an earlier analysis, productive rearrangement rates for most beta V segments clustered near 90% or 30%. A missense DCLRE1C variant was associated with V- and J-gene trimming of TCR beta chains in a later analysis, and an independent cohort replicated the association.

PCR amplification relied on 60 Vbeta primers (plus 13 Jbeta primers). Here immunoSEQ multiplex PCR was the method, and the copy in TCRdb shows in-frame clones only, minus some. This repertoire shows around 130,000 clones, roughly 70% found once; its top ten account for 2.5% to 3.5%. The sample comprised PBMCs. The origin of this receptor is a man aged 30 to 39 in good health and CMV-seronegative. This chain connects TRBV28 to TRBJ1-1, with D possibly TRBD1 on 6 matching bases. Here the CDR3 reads CASSQRTDKEAFF. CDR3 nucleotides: TGTGCCAGCAGTCAAAGGACAGATAAAGAAGCTTTCTTT.